The 13 T cell receptor beta chains presented below share a single source sample, sequenced in a study of OX40 agonist ivuxolimab in advanced cancers. The table came from immunoSEQ multiplex PCR; TCRdb's copy has only in-frame clones and leaves some out. The sample contains some 12,000 clones, 79% of which appear only once. Material: CD4+ or CD8+ T cells sorted from blood, obtained in a trial of the OX40 agonist ivuxolimab. The receptors were gathered from an adult with an advanced solid tumor such as melanoma, head and neck, liver or kidney cancer.

The rearrangement joins TRBV11-1 to TRBJ1-1; 8 nucleotides agree with TRBD1. CDR1 is SGHAT and CDR2 is FQDESV in the germline V gene (reference sequence). Trimming cost V 1 base and J 10 bases; bases outside gene matches: 8. The CDR3 is 14 residues long. Here the CDR3 DNA reads TGTGCCAGCAGCTTAGAGGGGACAGGATATGGAGCTTTCTTT. Encoded protein: CASSLEGTGYGAFF.

This clone was seen a handful of times. This sequence joins TRBV19 and TRBJ1-5; D unclear. Germline assignment: CDR1 LNHDA and CDR2 SQIVND (reference sequence). Trimming removed 9 bases from V and 7 bases from J, with 4 bases in between. This CDR3 comprises 9 residues. DNA for the CDR3: TGTGCCAGCGGCCAGCCCCAGCATTTT. Encoded protein: CASGQPQHF.

V gene TRBV27 combines with J gene TRBJ1-5; D not resolved. The CDR3 consists of 12 residues. Looked up from germline, CDR1 is MNHEY and CDR2 is SMNVEV (reference sequence). V lost 4 bases, J lost 7 bases, and 8 bases lay in between. The CDR3 region is CASSSTAQPQHF. The CDR3 DNA is TGTGCCAGCAGTTCGACCGCGCAGCCCCAGCATTTT.

The rearrangement joins TRBV14 to TRBJ2-2, with a possible D match to TRBD2 (6 bases). Germline lookup yields CDR1 SGHDN and CDR2 FVKESK. CDR3 size: 15 residues. Trimming removed 2 bases at V and 2 bases at J, with 9 bases between. In DNA, the CDR3 is TGTGCCAGCAGCCAAACACTAGCTAACACCGGGGAGCTGTTTTTT. Translation: CASSQTLANTGELFF. The whole variable domain, remainder taken from reference TRBV14 and TRBJ2-2, is EAGVTQFPSHSVIEKGQTVTLRCDPISGHDNLYWYRRVMGKEIKFLLHFVKESKQDESGMPNNRFLAERTGGTYSTLKVQPAELEDSGVYFCASSQTLANTGELFFGEGSRLTVL.

The chain recombines TRBV11-3 with TRBJ2-3; D tentatively reads TRBD1 or TRBD2 (6 bases each). From germline, CDR1 is SGHNT and CDR2 YENEEA. Trimming took off 0 bases at V and 1 base at J, with 11 bases between the two ends. CDR3 length: 16 residues. The CDR3 is CASSLDSGAGTDTQYF. The DNA for the CDR3 is TGTGCCAGCAGCTTAGACTCGGGGGCTGGCACAGATACGCAGTATTTT.

The J gene is TRBJ1-2, the V gene TRBV11-2; 7 nucleotides agree with TRBD1. From germline, CDR1 is SGHAT and CDR2 FQNNGV. The V gene end was trimmed by 5 bases and the J gene end by 7 bases; junction bases not matched to a gene: 16. The CDR3 extends over 16 amino acids. Written as DNA, the CDR3 is TGTGCCAGCAGCGCCGATCCGATGACAGGGCCTAGTGGCTACACCTTC. It codes for CASSADPMTGPSGYTF.

The table lists this clone with a count of one. The chain links TRBV6-5 to TRBJ2-7; possibly TRBD1 for D (6 bases). This CDR3 is 16 amino acids long. V shed 0 bases and J shed 3 bases, with 15 bases lying between them. The germline V gene encodes CDR1 MNHEY and CDR2 SVGAGI. CDR3 in DNA: TGTGCCAGCAGTTACTCCCCTAGGGGGTTACACTACGAGCAGTACTTC. Translation gives CASSYSPRGLHYEQYF.

The chain uses TRBV19 and TRBJ1-2; D unresolved. The CDR3 is 13 amino acids. Trimming stripped 1 base from V and 3 bases from J, with 6 bases between. The V gene's germline CDR1 is LNHDA and CDR2 SQIVND (reference sequence). The CDR3 sequence is CASSIGGDYGYTF. DNA for the CDR3: TGTGCCAGTAGTATAGGAGGAGACTATGGCTACACCTTC.

V and J are TRBV5-1 and TRBJ2-3; D assignment may be TRBD1 or TRBD2 (5 bases each). V dropped 3 bases and J dropped 0 bases, with 8 bases sitting between them. Germline lookup yields CDR1 SGHRS and CDR2 YFSETQ. This CDR3 contains 14 residues. Here the CDR3 reads CASSSRDSTDTQYF. The CDR3 DNA sequence: TGCGCCAGCAGCTCTCGGGACAGCACAGATACGCAGTATTTT.

This clone was observed a handful of times. The gene calls are TRBV7-9 and TRBJ1-5; D perhaps matches TRBD1 (6 bases). The CDR3 has 15 residues. Trimming left V 5 bases short and J 0 bases short, with 11 bases between. In germline, CDR1 is SEHNR, CDR2 FQNEAQ (reference sequence). The CDR3 DNA sequence: TGTGCCAGCAGCCCGGACAGAGATAGCAATCAGCCCCAGCATTTT. Amino acid sequence: CASSPDRDSNQPQHF.

The rearrangement uses TRBV11-3 and TRBJ2-2; D might be TRBD2 (7 bases). Germline CDR1 and CDR2: SGHNT and YENEEA. This CDR3 contains 17 residues. The V gene lost 5 bases and the J gene lost 4 bases, with 20 bases spanning the gap. This chain's CDR3 is CASSPTGREDLTGELFF. DNA for the CDR3: TGTGCCAGCAGCCCCACAGGGAGGGAAGACCTCACCGGGGAGCTGTTTTTT. Using reference TRBV11-3 and TRBJ2-2 for the parts outside the CDR3, the full variable domain is EAGVVQSPRYKIIEKKQPVAFWCNPISGHNTLYWYLQNLGQGPELLIRYENEEAVDDSQLPKDRFSAERLKGVDSTLKIQPAELGDSAVYLCASSPTGREDLTGELFFGEGSRLTVL.

J is TRBJ2-3 and V is TRBV15; possibly TRBD2 for D (7 bases). V gave up 1 base and J gave up 0 bases, with 8 bases separating them. The CDR3 length is 15 residues. Germline V gene sequence: CDR1 LNHNV, CDR2 YYDKDF (reference sequence). CDR3 sequence (DNA): TGTGCCACCAGCAGAGGGGGGGGCAGCACAGATACGCAGTATTTT. Translating it yields CATSRGGGSTDTQYF.

The genes are TRBV7-8 and TRBJ2-2; D gene uncertain. Trimming removed 5 bases from V and 4 bases from J, with 11 bases in between. CDR3 length: 14 residues. Germline V CDR1 and CDR2: SGHVS, FQNEAQ. CDR3 sequence: CASSKVPGTGELFF. In DNA, the CDR3 is TGTGCCAGCAGCAAGGTCCCCGGCACCGGGGAGCTGTTTTTT.